These T cell receptor beta chains were read from a single sample in a study of cytomegalovirus exposure and HLA in healthy donors. Clones were sequenced by immunoSEQ multiplex PCR, and TCRdb holds only the in-frame ones, with some missing. This repertoire shows more than 100,000 clones, 76% found once; its top ten account for 10% to 13%. Input material: PBMCs. The receptor set was obtained from a woman between 18 and 29 years old in good health and CMV-seropositive. Both conserved end residues are part of each CDR3. Each record gives: D gene, V gene, J gene, clone size, CDR3 protein, CDR3 DNA. The D gene is left open where the match is weak. Expanded clones are given a class, and other clones once, few, many or no size at all.

D: TRBD1; V: TRBV7-3; J: TRBJ2-5; size: .; CDR3: CASSFDREETQYF; DNA: TGTGCCAGCAGCTTTGACAGGGAAGAGACCCAGTACTTC
D: .; V: TRBV10-3; J: TRBJ2-5; size: .; CDR3: CAISESAGSQQTQYF; DNA: TGTGCCATCAGTGAGTCCGCGGGGAGTCAACAGACCCAGTACTTC
D: TRBD1; V: TRBV9; J: TRBJ2-7; size: .; CDR3: CASSGGTGGEQYF; DNA: TGTGCCAGCAGCGGAGGGACAGGGGGCGAGCAGTACTTC
D: TRBD1; V: TRBV6-1; J: TRBJ2-7; size: few; CDR3: CASGRDRGDNEQYF; DNA: TGTGCCAGCGGGAGGGACAGGGGAGACAACGAGCAGTACTTC
D: .; V: TRBV18; J: TRBJ1-5; size: few; CDR3: CASSPSRVDQPQHF; DNA: TGTGCCAGCTCACCATCCAGGGTGGATCAGCCCCAGCATTTT
D: TRBD1; V: TRBV28; J: TRBJ2-7; size: .; CDR3: CASNPTGTSYEQYF; DNA: TGTGCCAGCAACCCGACAGGGACCAGCTACGAGCAGTACTTC
D: TRBD1; V: TRBV27; J: TRBJ2-7; size: .; CDR3: CASSLARGPEQYF; DNA: TGTGCCAGCAGTTTAGCCAGGGGGCCCGAGCAGTACTTC
D: .; V: TRBV9; J: TRBJ2-3; size: few; CDR3: CASTVGQGSTDTQYF; DNA: TGTGCCAGCACCGTAGGGCAGGGGAGTACAGATACGCAGTATTTT
D: .; V: TRBV6-5; J: TRBJ1-5; size: .; CDR3: CASSLIGGGNQPQHF; DNA: TGTGCCAGCAGTCTTATCGGAGGGGGCAATCAGCCCCAGCATTTT
D: TRBD1; V: TRBV6-6; J: TRBJ1-2; size: .; CDR3: CASSYPQGVYGYTF; DNA: TGTGCCAGCAGTTACCCCCAGGGGGTCTATGGCTACACCTTC
D: TRBD2; V: TRBV2; J: TRBJ2-7; size: .; CDR3: CASSDVTLAGTSNEQYF; DNA: TGTGCCAGCAGTGATGTTACACTAGCGGGCACTAGCAACGAGCAGTACTTC
D: .; V: TRBV4-2; J: TRBJ1-2; size: few; CDR3: CASSQEGSYMGYTF; DNA: TGTGCCAGCAGCCAAGAGGGGAGCTATATGGGCTACACCTTC
D: TRBD2; V: TRBV5-1; J: TRBJ2-3; size: .; CDR3: CASSLGTSGGPDTQYF; DNA: TGCGCCAGCAGCTTGGGGACTAGCGGGGGTCCAGATACGCAGTATTTT
D: .; V: TRBV19; J: TRBJ1-5; size: .; CDR3: CASRSREQPQHF; DNA: TGTGCCAGTAGGTCCAGGGAACAGCCCCAGCATTTT
D: .; V: TRBV7-6; J: TRBJ2-1; size: .; CDR3: CASSSPGNEQFF; DNA: TGTGCCAGCAGCTCTCCGGGCAATGAGCAGTTCTTC
D: .; V: TRBV5-4; J: TRBJ2-7; size: few; CDR3: CASSLTDEQYF; DNA: TGTGCCAGCAGCTTGACAGACGAGCAGTACTTC
D: .; V: TRBV19; J: TRBJ1-1; size: .; CDR3: CASSIRSEAFF; DNA: TGTGCCAGTAGTATCCGCAGTGAAGCTTTCTTT
D: TRBD1; V: TRBV2; J: TRBJ2-5; size: few; CDR3: CASSPKTGAETQYF; DNA: TGTGCCAGCAGTCCCAAGACAGGGGCAGAGACCCAGTACTTC
D: .; V: TRBV29-1; J: TRBJ2-1; size: few; CDR3: CSAETVRTAKGYNEQFF; DNA: TGCAGCGCTGAGACCGTCCGGACAGCGAAGGGTTACAATGAGCAGTTCTTC
D: .; V: TRBV5-1; J: TRBJ2-7; size: .; CDR3: CASSLGWGHYEQYF; DNA: TGCGCCAGCAGCTTGGGGTGGGGCCATTACGAGCAGTACTTC
D: TRBD1; V: TRBV19; J: TRBJ1-4; size: few; CDR3: CASSIGTGGEKLFF; DNA: TGTGCCAGTAGTATAGGTACAGGGGGAGAAAAACTGTTTTTT
D: .; V: TRBV9; J: TRBJ1-2; size: .; CDR3: CASSNVLGAGPNYGYTF; DNA: TGTGCCAGCAGCAACGTTTTAGGGGCAGGGCCTAACTATGGCTACACCTTC
D: .; V: TRBV9; J: TRBJ1-4; size: once; CDR3: CASSVGGREEEKLFF; DNA: TGTGCCAGCAGCGTAGGCGGCAGGGAGGAGGAAAAACTGTTTTTT
D: TRBD2; V: TRBV27; J: TRBJ2-3; size: .; CDR3: CASRSDLAALGWDTQYF; DNA: TGTGCCAGCAGGTCCGACCTAGCGGCCTTGGGGTGGGATACGCAGTATTTT
D: .; V: TRBV6-6; J: TRBJ1-5; size: .; CDR3: CASSSGTLGDQPQHF; DNA: TGTGCCAGCAGTTCCGGGACTCTGGGTGATCAGCCCCAGCATTTT
D: TRBD2; V: TRBV30; J: TRBJ2-1; size: .; CDR3: CAWSPPGLAGPIYNEQFF; DNA: TGTGCCTGGAGCCCTCCGGGACTAGCGGGACCGATATACAATGAGCAGTTCTTC
D: .; V: TRBV7-7; J: TRBJ2-7; size: once; CDR3: CASSLHSSYEQYF; DNA: TGTGCCAGCAGCCTACACAGCTCCTACGAGCAGTACTTC
D: .; V: TRBV27; J: TRBJ2-4; size: .; CDR3: CASGGGWAKNIQYF; DNA: TGTGCCAGCGGGGGCGGATGGGCCAAAAACATTCAGTACTTC
D: .; V: TRBV10-1; J: TRBJ2-7; size: .; CDR3: CASSEPGYEQYF; DNA: TGCGCCAGCAGTGAGCCGGGCTACGAGCAGTACTTC
D: .; V: TRBV27; J: TRBJ2-1; size: .; CDR3: CATRASVGAEQFF; DNA: TGTGCCACCCGGGCTAGCGTAGGTGCTGAGCAGTTCTTC
D: TRBD2; V: TRBV9; J: TRBJ2-1; size: .; CDR3: CASSSRGLRTSGSMNEQFF; DNA: TGTGCCAGCAGCTCCCGCGGACTGAGGACTAGCGGGAGTATGAATGAGCAGTTCTTC
D: .; V: TRBV27; J: TRBJ2-3; size: once; CDR3: CASSLLWAYGTDTQYF; DNA: TGTGCCAGCAGTTTATTGTGGGCATATGGGACAGATACGCAGTATTTT
D: .; V: TRBV15; J: TRBJ1-2; size: few; CDR3: CATSRVFRRYYGYTF; DNA: TGTGCCACCAGCAGAGTTTTCCGCAGATACTATGGCTACACCTTC
D: TRBD2; V: TRBV13; J: TRBJ2-3; size: .; CDR3: CASSLENAGGIPRADTQYF; DNA: TGTGCCAGCAGCTTAGAAAATGCGGGGGGAATCCCCCGGGCAGATACGCAGTATTTT
D: TRBD2; V: TRBV29-1; J: TRBJ2-7; size: .; CDR3: CSVGGGYEQYF; DNA: TGCAGCGTGGGGGGGGGCTACGAGCAGTACTTC
D: TRBD1; V: TRBV5-4; J: TRBJ2-2; size: few; CDR3: CASSSEQGAVELFF; DNA: TGTGCCAGCAGCTCCGAACAGGGGGCTGTGGAGCTGTTTTTT
D: .; V: TRBV7-9; J: TRBJ1-6; size: .; CDR3: CASSLALGTRRNSPLHF; DNA: TGTGCCAGCAGCTTAGCATTAGGGACACGAAGAAATTCACCCCTCCACTTT
D: TRBD2; V: TRBV4-1; J: TRBJ2-2; size: .; CDR3: CASSQEAQRGGLTGELFF; DNA: TGCGCCAGCAGCCAAGAAGCCCAGCGGGGGGGACTGACCGGGGAGCTGTTTTTT
D: TRBD1; V: TRBV10-3; J: TRBJ1-1; size: once; CDR3: CAIGRQGSNTEAFF; DNA: TGTGCCATCGGACGACAGGGGTCGAACACTGAAGCTTTCTTT
D: .; V: TRBV6-5; J: TRBJ1-2; size: .; CDR3: CASSYGWTVDGYTF; DNA: TGTGCCAGCAGTTACGGGTGGACAGTCGATGGCTACACCTTC
D: .; V: TRBV21-1; J: TRBJ2-3; size: .; CDR3: CASSKRGTGLASTDTQYF; DNA: TGTGCCAGCAGCAAAAGGGGGACAGGGCTGGCTAGCACAGATACGCAGTATTTT
D: .; V: TRBV27; J: TRBJ2-7; size: .; CDR3: CASSLSRASVTYEQYF; DNA: TGTGCCAGCAGTTTATCGAGGGCTAGCGTCACCTACGAGCAGTACTTC
D: TRBD1; V: TRBV10-3; J: TRBJ2-7; size: .; CDR3: CAISEPTGARDQGRLNEQYF; DNA: TGTGCCATCAGTGAGCCTACAGGGGCGCGAGATCAGGGAAGGCTCAACGAGCAGTACTTC
D: .; V: TRBV5-5; J: TRBJ2-7; size: .; CDR3: CASSLGHTSSYEQYF; DNA: TGTGCCAGCAGCTTGGGACATACCTCGTCCTACGAGCAGTACTTC
D: .; V: TRBV27; J: TRBJ2-5; size: .; CDR3: CASSLSAGAQETQYF; DNA: TGTGCCAGCAGTTTATCGGCGGGGGCTCAAGAGACCCAGTACTTC
D: TRBD1; V: TRBV10-2; J: TRBJ2-1; size: .; CDR3: CASTPSGQKYNEQFF; DNA: TGCGCCAGCACTCCCTCGGGACAGAAATACAATGAGCAGTTCTTC
D: .; V: TRBV7-9; J: TRBJ1-4; size: few; CDR3: CASSPRHRGPAETYEKLFF; DNA: TGTGCCAGCAGCCCACGACACCGAGGGCCGGCCGAGACTTATGAAAAACTGTTTTTT
D: TRBD1; V: TRBV7-9; J: TRBJ2-1; size: .; CDR3: CASEGGTGGFDEQFF; DNA: TGTGCCAGCGAGGGGGGGACAGGGGGCTTCGATGAGCAGTTCTTC
D: TRBD2; V: TRBV19; J: TRBJ2-1; size: .; CDR3: CASSSLAGLSYNEQFF; DNA: TGTGCCAGTAGTTCCCTAGCGGGTCTCTCCTACAATGAGCAGTTCTTC
D: TRBD1; V: TRBV2; J: TRBJ2-2; size: .; CDR3: CASRMTGQGANTGELFF; DNA: TGTGCCAGCAGGATGACCGGGCAGGGGGCAAACACCGGGGAGCTGTTTTTT
D: TRBD1; V: TRBV5-4; J: TRBJ1-6; size: once; CDR3: CASSLGGQGDSPLHF; DNA: TGTGCCAGCAGCTTGGGAGGACAGGGAGATTCACCCCTCCACTTT
D: .; V: TRBV7-9; J: TRBJ2-1; size: few; CDR3: CASSLEVGHGQFF; DNA: TGTGCCAGCAGCTTAGAGGTGGGCCACGGGCAGTTCTTC
D: TRBD2; V: TRBV5-1; J: TRBJ2-3; size: .; CDR3: CASSYGLAGGHTDTQYF; DNA: TGCGCCAGCAGCTATGGACTAGCGGGGGGGCACACAGATACGCAGTATTTT